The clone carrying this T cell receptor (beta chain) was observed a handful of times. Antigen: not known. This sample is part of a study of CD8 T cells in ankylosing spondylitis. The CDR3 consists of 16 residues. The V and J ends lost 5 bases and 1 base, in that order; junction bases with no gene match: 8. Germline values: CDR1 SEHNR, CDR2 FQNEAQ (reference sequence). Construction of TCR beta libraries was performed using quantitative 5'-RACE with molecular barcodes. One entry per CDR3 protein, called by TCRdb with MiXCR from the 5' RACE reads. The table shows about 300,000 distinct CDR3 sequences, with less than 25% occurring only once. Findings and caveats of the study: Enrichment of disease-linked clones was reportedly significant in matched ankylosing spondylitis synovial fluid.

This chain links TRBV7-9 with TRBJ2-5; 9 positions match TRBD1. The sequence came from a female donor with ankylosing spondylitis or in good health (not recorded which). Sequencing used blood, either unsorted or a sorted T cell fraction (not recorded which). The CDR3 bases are TGTGCCAGCAGCCCCTTCGGACAGGGGATCCAAGAGACCCAGTACTTC. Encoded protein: CASSPFGQGIQETQYF.